The clone carrying this TCR beta chain was seen only a few times. What it recognizes is unknown. This record comes from a study of T-cell memory formation after mild COVID-19. The study's findings and limits: Mainly CM and EM harbored the contracting CD4+ clones; mainly EMRA harbored the CD8+ ones.

V lost 4 bases, J lost 3 bases, and 18 bases lay in between. From germline, CDR1 is SGHDN and CDR2 FVKESK. The CDR3 covers 16 residues. From 5'RACE with constant-segment primers came TCR alpha and TCR beta cDNA libraries that carried sample barcodes and UMIs. TCRdb analysed the 5' RACE reads with MiXCR anew, one entry per CDR3 protein. The sample yields approximately 570,000 distinct CDR3 sequences, more than 15% seen once. The sequence came from an adult woman who had mild COVID-19 (a few samples of this study predate the infection). Cell type and time point are not known. The genes are TRBV14 and TRBJ1-2; TRBD1 might be the D (5 bases). Sequencing input: PBMCs or a T cell subset sorted from them (not recorded which). The CDR3 sequence: CASSPRRDSLHYGYTF. CDR3 DNA sequence: TGTGCCAGCAGCCCTCGAAGAGACAGTTTGCACTATGGCTACACCTTC.